This T cell receptor (beta chain) emerged from a study of cytomegalovirus exposure and HLA in healthy donors. CDR1 SEHNR and CDR2 FQNEAQ come from the germline V gene (reference sequence). Trimming cost V 3 bases and J 2 bases; bases outside gene matches: 0. This CDR3 is built from 14 residues. The PCR used 60 Vbeta and 13 Jbeta primers. Profiled with immunoSEQ multiplex PCR; TCRdb holds only in-frame clones, not every one. This table has about 200,000 clones, about 79% appearing once. The sequenced sample consisted of PBMCs. The TCR comes from a young man in good health and CMV-seronegative. J is TRBJ1-3 and V is TRBV7-9; 8 positions match TRBD1. The CDR3 is CASSLTGAGNTIYF. The CDR3 bases are TGTGCCAGCAGCTTGACAGGGGCTGGAAACACCATATATTTT.